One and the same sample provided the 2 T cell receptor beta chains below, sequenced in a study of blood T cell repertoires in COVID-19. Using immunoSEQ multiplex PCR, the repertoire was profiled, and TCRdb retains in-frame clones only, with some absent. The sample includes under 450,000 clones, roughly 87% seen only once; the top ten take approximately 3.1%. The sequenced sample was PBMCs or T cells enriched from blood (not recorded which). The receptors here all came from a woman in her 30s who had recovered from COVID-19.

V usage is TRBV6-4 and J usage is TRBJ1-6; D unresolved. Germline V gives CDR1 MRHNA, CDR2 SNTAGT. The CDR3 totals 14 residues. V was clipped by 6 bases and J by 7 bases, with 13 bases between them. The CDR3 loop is CASSVLPGNSPLHF. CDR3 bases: TGTGCCAGCAGCGTCCTCCCGGGAAATTCACCCCTCCACTTT.

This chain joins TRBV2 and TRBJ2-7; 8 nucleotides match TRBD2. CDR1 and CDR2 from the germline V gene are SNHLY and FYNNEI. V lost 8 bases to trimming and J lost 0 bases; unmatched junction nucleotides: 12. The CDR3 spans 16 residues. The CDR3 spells CASLSGGGLSSYEQYF. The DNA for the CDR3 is TGTGCCAGCCTGTCGGGCGGGGGGCTGAGCTCCTACGAGCAGTACTTC.